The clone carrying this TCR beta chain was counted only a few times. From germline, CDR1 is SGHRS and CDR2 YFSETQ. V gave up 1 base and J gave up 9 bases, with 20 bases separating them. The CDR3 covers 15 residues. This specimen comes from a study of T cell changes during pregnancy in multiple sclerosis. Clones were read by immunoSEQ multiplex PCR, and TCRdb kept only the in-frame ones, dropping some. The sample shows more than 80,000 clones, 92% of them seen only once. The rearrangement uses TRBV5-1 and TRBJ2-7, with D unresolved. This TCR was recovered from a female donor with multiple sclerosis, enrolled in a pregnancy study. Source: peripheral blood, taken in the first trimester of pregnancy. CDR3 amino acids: CASSLSQEPYLVQYF. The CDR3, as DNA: TGCGCCAGCAGCTTGTCCCAGGAACCCTACTTAGTGCAGTACTTC.